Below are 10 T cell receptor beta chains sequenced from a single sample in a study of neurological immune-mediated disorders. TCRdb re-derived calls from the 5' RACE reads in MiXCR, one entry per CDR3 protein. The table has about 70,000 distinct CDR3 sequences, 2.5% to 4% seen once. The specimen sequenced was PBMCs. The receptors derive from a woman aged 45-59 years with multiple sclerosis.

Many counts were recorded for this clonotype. The CDR3 nucleotides are TGTGCCAGCAGCCCGCAAACCGGGACAGGGCCCACCGGGGAGCTGTTTTTT. As protein: CASSPQTGTGPTGELFF. The V call is TRBV9, the J call TRBJ2-2; 9 nucleotides agree with TRBD1. With V trimmed by 4 bases and J by 4 bases, 11 bases remained unmatched. The germline CDR1 and CDR2 sequences are SGDLS and YYNGEE. This CDR3 contains 17 residues.

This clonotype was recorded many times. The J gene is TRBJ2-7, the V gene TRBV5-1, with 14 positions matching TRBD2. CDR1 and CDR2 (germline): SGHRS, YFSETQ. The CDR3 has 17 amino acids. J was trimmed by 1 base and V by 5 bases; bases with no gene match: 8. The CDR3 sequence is CASREGLAGVPSYEQYF. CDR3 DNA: TGCGCCAGCAGAGAGGGACTAGCGGGAGTTCCGTCCTACGAGCAGTACTTC.

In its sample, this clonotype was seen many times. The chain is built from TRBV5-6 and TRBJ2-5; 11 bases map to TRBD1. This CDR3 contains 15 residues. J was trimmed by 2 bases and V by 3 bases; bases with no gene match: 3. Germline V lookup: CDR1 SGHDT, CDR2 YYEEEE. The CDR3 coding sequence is TGTGCCAGCAGCTGGACAGGGGGCGGTCAAGAGACCCAGTACTTC. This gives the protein CASSWTGGGQETQYF.

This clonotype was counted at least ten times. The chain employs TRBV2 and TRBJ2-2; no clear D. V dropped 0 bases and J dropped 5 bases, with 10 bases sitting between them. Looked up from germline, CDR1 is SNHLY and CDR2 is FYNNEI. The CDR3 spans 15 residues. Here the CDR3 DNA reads TGTGCCAGCAGTGAAGCTCTGGGCAGGACCGGGGAGCTGTTTTTT. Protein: CASSEALGRTGELFF.

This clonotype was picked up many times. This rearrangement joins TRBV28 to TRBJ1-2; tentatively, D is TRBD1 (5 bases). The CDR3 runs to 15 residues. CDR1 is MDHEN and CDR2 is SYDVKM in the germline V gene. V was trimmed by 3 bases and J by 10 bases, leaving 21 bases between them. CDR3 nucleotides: TGTGCCAGCAGTTTGGGAACCAGGGTCCTGGGGACCTACACCTTC. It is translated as CASSLGTRVLGTYTF.

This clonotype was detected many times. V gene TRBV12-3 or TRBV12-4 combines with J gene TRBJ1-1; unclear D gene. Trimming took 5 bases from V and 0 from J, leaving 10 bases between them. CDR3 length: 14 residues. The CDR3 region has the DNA TGTGCCAGCAGTCCCGGGCGGTTGAACACTGAAGCTTTCTTT. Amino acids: CASSPGRLNTEAFF.

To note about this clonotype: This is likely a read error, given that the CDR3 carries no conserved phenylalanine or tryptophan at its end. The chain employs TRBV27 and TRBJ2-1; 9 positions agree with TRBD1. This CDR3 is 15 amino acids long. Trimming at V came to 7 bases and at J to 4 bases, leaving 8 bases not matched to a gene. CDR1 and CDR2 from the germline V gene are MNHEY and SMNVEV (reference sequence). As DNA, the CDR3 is TGTGCCAGCATGCCGGGACAGGGATTTTACAATGAGCAGTTCAAC. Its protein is CASMPGQGFYNEQFN.

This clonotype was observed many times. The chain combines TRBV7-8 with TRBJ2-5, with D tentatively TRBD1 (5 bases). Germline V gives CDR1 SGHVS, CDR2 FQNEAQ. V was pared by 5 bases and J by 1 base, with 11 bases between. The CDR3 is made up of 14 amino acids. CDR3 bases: TGTGCCAGCAGCCGCCCAGGGCCCCAAGAGACCCAGTACTTC. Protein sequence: CASSRPGPQETQYF.

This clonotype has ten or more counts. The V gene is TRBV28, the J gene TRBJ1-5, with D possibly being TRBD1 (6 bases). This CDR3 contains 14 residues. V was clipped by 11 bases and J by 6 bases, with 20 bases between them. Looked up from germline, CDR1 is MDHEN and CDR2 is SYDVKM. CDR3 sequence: CAGSPAGASQPQHF. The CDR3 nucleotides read TGTGCCGGCTCCCCGGCAGGGGCCAGTCAGCCCCAGCATTTT.

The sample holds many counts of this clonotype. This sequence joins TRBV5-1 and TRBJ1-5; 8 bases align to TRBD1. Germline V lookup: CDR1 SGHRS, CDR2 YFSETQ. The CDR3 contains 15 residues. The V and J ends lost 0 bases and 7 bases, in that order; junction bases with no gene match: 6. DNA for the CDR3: TGCGCCAGCAGCTTGGAGCCAGGGGGCTTGCAGCCCCAGCATTTT. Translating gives CASSLEPGGLQPQHF.